Following are 27 T cell receptor beta chains from one sample sequenced in a study of cytomegalovirus exposure and HLA in healthy donors. PCR primers comprised 60 Vbeta and 13 Jbeta primers. Clones were sequenced by immunoSEQ multiplex PCR, and TCRdb holds only the in-frame ones, with some missing. The repertoire holds 150,000 to 200,000 clones, with about 86% as singletons. The sample consisted of PBMCs. The receptors were gathered from a young woman in good health and CMV-seropositive.

The V and J genes are TRBV18 and TRBJ1-1; possible D gene TRBD1, 5 bases. The CDR3 length is 17 residues. Trimming removed 3 bases from V and 6 bases from J, with 23 bases in between. Germline CDR1 KGHSH, CDR2 LQKENI. CDR3 region: CASSPATLGGTGSEAFF. The DNA for the CDR3 is TGTGCCAGCTCACCTGCTACGTTGGGGGGAACCGGGTCTGAAGCTTTCTTT.

The rearrangement links TRBV7-8 to TRBJ2-5; tentatively, D is TRBD2 (7 bases). CDR1 SGHVS and CDR2 FQNEAQ come from the germline V gene. Trimming shortened V by 1 base and J by 5 bases, and 14 bases separated the two germline ends. The CDR3 length is 15 residues. DNA of the CDR3: TGTGCCAGCAGCTTAGGGGGGGGCCACGGGGAGACCCAGTACTTC. It is translated as CASSLGGGHGETQYF.

This clone occurred once. The chain uses TRBV9 and TRBJ2-1; D is possibly TRBD1 (6 bases). This CDR3 is 15 amino acids long. CDR1 and CDR2 from the germline V gene are SGDLS and YYNGEE. With 0 bases removed from V and 3 bases from J, the gap between germline ends came to 10 bases. CDR3 loop: CASSVASGHYNEQFF. The DNA of the CDR3 is TGTGCCAGCAGCGTAGCGTCGGGACACTACAATGAGCAGTTCTTC.

The chain joins TRBV6-5 to TRBJ1-1; D is undetermined. The V gene lost 2 bases and the J gene lost 8 bases, with 9 bases spanning the gap. This CDR3 contains 12 residues. Germline loops: CDR1 MNHEY, CDR2 SVGAGI. CDR3 bases: TGTGCCAGCAGTTACGATTTCGGGGAAGCTTTCTTT. Amino acid sequence: CASSYDFGEAFF.

This rearrangement joins TRBV7-2 to TRBJ1-6; D gene unclear. The ends were cut back, 6 bases at V and 10 bases at J, with 22 bases in the middle. Germline CDR1 SGHTA, CDR2 FQGNSA. This CDR3 is built from 16 residues. CDR3 nucleotides: TGTGCCAGCAGTCACACCCGTGTCGCGGGCAACTCACCCCTCCACTTT. Translation gives CASSHTRVAGNSPLHF.

V gene TRBV7-9 combines with J gene TRBJ2-7, with 7 bases that match TRBD1. Germline trimming cut 5 bases from V and 7 bases from J; bases unmatched to any gene: 17. The CDR3 contains 16 residues. Germline CDR1 is SEHNR and CDR2 is FQNEAQ (reference sequence). CDR3 sequence reads: CASSPGPGTALGEQYF. CDR3 DNA: TGTGCCAGCAGCCCCGGCCCCGGGACAGCCCTAGGGGAGCAGTACTTC.

There are a few counts of this clone. V and J are TRBV2 and TRBJ2-3; 8 nucleotides match TRBD2. V was pared by 5 bases and J by 2 bases, with 6 bases of the junction left unmatched. The CDR3 extends over 15 amino acids. Per the germline V gene, CDR1 is SNHLY and CDR2 is FYNNEI. CDR3 in amino acids: CASSLSGTLTDTQYF. The CDR3 coding sequence is TGTGCCAGCAGTCTTAGCGGGACCCTCACAGATACGCAGTATTTT.

The chain joins TRBV27 to TRBJ2-3; 7 nucleotides align to TRBD2. Germline V CDR1 and CDR2: MNHEY, SMNVEV (reference sequence). The J segment lost 2 bases and the V segment lost 2 bases, leaving 7 bases of the junction unmatched. The CDR3 contains 16 residues. DNA of the CDR3: TGTGCCAGCAGTTTAATGGGGGGGGTCTACACAGATACGCAGTATTTT. Its protein is CASSLMGGVYTDTQYF.

The chain uses TRBV9 and TRBJ2-3, with a weak D call TRBD2 (6 bases). The CDR3 is 15 residues long. V lost 4 bases and J lost 0, with 12 bases in between. From germline, CDR1 is SGDLS and CDR2 YYNGEE. The CDR3 protein is CASSSSVPSTDTQYF. Written as DNA, the CDR3 is TGTGCCAGCAGCTCTAGCGTTCCTAGCACAGATACGCAGTATTTT.

The rearrangement uses TRBV11-2 and TRBJ1-5, with TRBD1 as a possible D gene (5 bases). The CDR3 sequence is 13 residues long. V shed 0 bases and J shed 5 bases, with 5 bases lying between them. The germline V gene has CDR1 SGHAT and CDR2 FQNNGV. This CDR3 reads CASSLDRDQPQHF. The CDR3 nucleotides read TGTGCCAGCAGCTTAGACAGGGATCAGCCCCAGCATTTT.

The gene calls are TRBV4-1 and TRBJ1-1, with D uncertain. Germline V gene sequence: CDR1 MGHRA, CDR2 YSYEKL. The CDR3 sequence is 14 residues long. V lost 7 bases and J 5 bases, leaving 17 bases between the germline ends. CDR3 region: CASKTWTGSTEAFF. CDR3 in DNA: TGCGCCAGCAAGACCTGGACGGGGAGTACTGAAGCTTTCTTT.

This clone was seen only a few times. The chain has TRBV11-3 and TRBJ2-3, with TRBD2 as a possible D gene (5 bases). Germline loops: CDR1 SGHNT, CDR2 YENEEA. The ends were cut back, 4 bases at V and 2 bases at J, with 10 bases in the middle. The CDR3 has 14 amino acids. CDR3 sequence reads: CASSSREFTDTQYF. As DNA, the CDR3 is TGTGCCAGCAGCTCACGGGAATTCACAGATACGCAGTATTTT. The full variable domain, with the rest looked up from reference TRBV11-3 and TRBJ2-3, is EAGVVQSPRYKIIEKKQPVAFWCNPISGHNTLYWYLQNLGQGPELLIRYENEEAVDDSQLPKDRFSAERLKGVDSTLKIQPAELGDSAVYLCASSSREFTDTQYFGPGTRLTVL.

This clone has more than one count but fewer than ten. The gene calls are TRBV7-9 and TRBJ1-1; TRBD1 might be the D (6 bases). The V end lost 1 base, the J end lost 1 base, and 10 bases lay between the germline ends. The CDR3 covers 15 residues. Germline-derived CDR1 and CDR2 are SEHNR and FQNEAQ (reference sequence). CDR3 region: CASSLGSGANTEAFF. The CDR3 DNA sequence: TGTGCCAGCAGCTTAGGATCAGGGGCGAACACTGAAGCTTTCTTT.

The V and J genes are TRBV19 and TRBJ2-1; TRBD2 matches at 9 bases. The CDR3 is made up of 15 amino acids. V lost 0 bases, J lost 6 bases, and 3 bases stayed unmatched. CDR1 and CDR2 from the germline V gene are LNHDA and SQIVND (reference sequence). CDR3 sequence reads: CASSIERGGFNEQFF. The CDR3 region has the DNA TGTGCCAGTAGTATAGAGCGGGGGGGTTTCAATGAGCAGTTCTTC.

This clone was seen a few times. The chain has TRBV4-3 and TRBJ2-5, with D tentatively TRBD2 (5 bases). Germline-derived CDR1 and CDR2 are LGHNA and YSLEER. The CDR3 consists of 15 residues. The germline V and J ends were trimmed by 4 bases and 4 bases, with 16 bases remaining between them. CDR3 sequence: CASSPGNDWGETQYF. Written as DNA, the CDR3 is TGCGCCAGCAGCCCGGGGAACGACTGGGGAGAGACCCAGTACTTC.

This chain uses TRBV28 with TRBJ1-4, with 7 positions matching TRBD1. Losses at the gene ends were 6 bases for V and 2 bases for J; bases not matched to a gene: 6. This CDR3 has 15 residues. Germline loops: CDR1 MDHEN, CDR2 SYDVKM. CDR3 in DNA: TGTGCCAGCAGCCACCAACAGGGGACTAATGAAAAACTGTTTTTT. It is translated as CASSHQQGTNEKLFF.

This clone was seen only once. The chain has TRBV6-5 and TRBJ1-5, with TRBD1 matching 10 bases. Germline V CDR1 and CDR2: MNHEY, SVGAGI. The CDR3 extends over 14 amino acids. After removal of 7 bases from V and 8 bases from J, the junction contained 8 bases not matched to a gene. DNA for the CDR3: TGTGCCAGCACTCCGACAGGGGGCCGGGAGCCCCAGCATTTT. Its translation is CASTPTGGREPQHF.

The chain uses TRBV5-8 and TRBJ2-3; a possible D gene is TRBD1 (6 bases). V lost 0 bases and J lost 0, with 17 bases in between. The germline CDR1 and CDR2 sequences are SGHTS and YDEGEE. The CDR3 has 18 amino acids. This chain's CDR3 is CASSLALGADLSTDTQYF. The DNA for the CDR3 is TGTGCCAGCAGCTTGGCCCTGGGGGCCGATCTGAGCACAGATACGCAGTATTTT.

This clone was detected only once. The CDR3 sequence is CATSRDPTTIYF. The CDR3 DNA reads as TGTGCCACCAGCAGAGATCCTACTACCATATATTTT. This sequence joins TRBV15 and TRBJ1-3; the D is unclear. The V end lost 0 bases, the J end lost 10 bases, and 7 bases lay between the germline ends. Germline CDR1 is LNHNV and CDR2 is YYDKDF (reference sequence). The CDR3 runs to 12 residues.

The rearrangement links TRBV5-6 to TRBJ2-3; tentative D call: TRBD2 (6 bases). Germline lookup yields CDR1 SGHDT and CDR2 YYEEEE. V was clipped by 4 bases and J by 2 bases, with 23 bases between them. The CDR3 extends over 18 amino acids. In DNA form, the CDR3 reads TGTGCCAGCAGCGCCGGAGGGCTACGGGGGACTTTCACAGATACGCAGTATTTT. Protein product: CASSAGGLRGTFTDTQYF.

The chain recombines TRBV18 with TRBJ2-2; possibly TRBD2 for D (5 bases). The CDR3 covers 15 residues. The V and J ends lost 3 bases and 3 bases respectively, with 11 bases between them. Germline CDR1 reads KGHSH; CDR2 reads LQKENI. CDR3 sequence reads: CASSPQRGDTGELFF. The CDR3 DNA follows: TGTGCCAGCTCACCCCAACGGGGAGACACCGGGGAGCTGTTTTTT. Full variable domain (outside the CDR3, taken from reference TRBV18 and TRBJ2-2): NAGVMQNPRHLVRRRGQEARLRCSPMKGHSHVYWYRQLPEEGLKFMVYLQKENIIDESGMPKERFSAEFPKEGPSILRIQQVVRGDSAAYFCASSPQRGDTGELFFGEGSRLTVL.

This clone was found a few times. The J gene is TRBJ1-2, the V gene TRBV6-5; D gene ambiguous. The V and J ends lost 4 bases and 6 bases respectively, with 21 bases between them. The V gene's germline CDR1 is MNHEY and CDR2 SVGAGI. The CDR3 length is 16 residues. The CDR3 region is CASSSHSSSRGDGYTF. CDR3 in DNA: TGTGCCAGCAGTTCTCACTCGTCGAGTCGGGGTGATGGCTACACCTTC.

The chain carries TRBV25-1 and TRBJ2-3, with D perhaps matching TRBD2 (6 bases). The CDR3 contains 15 residues. V lost 4 bases and J 5 bases, leaving 16 bases between the germline ends. Germline V gene sequence: CDR1 MGHDK, CDR2 SYGVNS. The DNA for the CDR3 is TGTGCCAGCAGTGCGGGACTGACAATCCGAGATACGCAGTATTTT. This sequence encodes CASSAGLTIRDTQYF.

This clone appeared a single time. The J gene is TRBJ2-2, the V gene TRBV19, with D possibly being TRBD2 (5 bases). In germline, CDR1 is LNHDA, CDR2 SQIVND (reference sequence). Trimming left V 6 bases short and J 1 base short, with 15 bases between. This CDR3 comprises 16 residues. CDR3 residues: CASRSGTTLNTGELFF. In DNA form, the CDR3 reads TGTGCCAGTAGGTCGGGAACTACTCTGAACACCGGGGAGCTGTTTTTT.

This chain connects TRBV6-1 to TRBJ1-4; D is possibly TRBD1 (5 bases). Trimming took 4 bases from V and 4 from J, leaving 13 bases between them. The CDR3 is made up of 15 amino acids. CDR1 is MNHNS and CDR2 is SASEGT in the germline V gene. This CDR3 is CASSVARVFNEKLFF. CDR3 bases: TGTGCCAGCAGTGTGGCCAGGGTCTTTAATGAAAAACTGTTTTTT.

V is TRBV4-1 and J is TRBJ1-2; D is unclear. Trimming cost V 0 bases and J 0 bases, with 5 bases left between them. Per the germline V gene, CDR1 is MGHRA and CDR2 is YSYEKL. This CDR3 spans 14 amino acids. Written as DNA, the CDR3 is TGCGCCAGCAGCCAAGATTCAACTAACTATGGCTACACCTTC. Translating gives CASSQDSTNYGYTF.

This clone was detected only once. J is TRBJ1-3 and V is TRBV19; no reliable D call. The CDR3 is 15 amino acids. V lost 4 bases to trimming and J lost 0 bases, with 10 bases between them. Germline V gene data show CDR1 as LNHDA and CDR2 as SQIVND (reference sequence). CDR3 nucleotides: TGTGCCAGTAGTAGCGGTACGGACTCTGGAAACACCATATATTTT. It translates to CASSSGTDSGNTIYF. Variable domain in full (rest from reference TRBV19 and TRBJ1-3): DGGITQSPKYLFRKEGQNVTLSCEQNLNHDAMYWYRQDPGQGLRLIYYSQIVNDFQKGDIAEGYSVSREKKESFPLTVTSAQKNPTAFYLCASSSGTDSGNTIYFGEGSWLTVV.